One sample yielded the 9 T cell receptor beta chains listed below, sequenced in a study of OX40 agonist ivuxolimab in advanced cancers. Receptors were amplified or captured by the immunoSEQ multiplex PCR assay. The immuneACCESS repertoire file appears here via TCRdb, limited to in-frame rearrangements. These files lack a portion of the clones; in checked studies, under half of the deficit traces to unresolved V genes, and the cause of the others is not known. The sample yields tens of thousands of clones; about 89% were counted once. Roughly a sixth of the sample belongs to the ten largest clones. The specimen comprised CD4+ or CD8+ T cells sorted from blood, sampled in a trial of the OX40 agonist ivuxolimab. Receptor source: an adult with an advanced solid tumor such as melanoma, head and neck, liver or kidney cancer.

The V call is TRBV13, the J call TRBJ2-1, with D unclear. Trimming pared 1 base from V and 0 bases from J, leaving 4 bases between. Germline V gene sequence: CDR1 PRHDT, CDR2 FYEKMQ (reference sequence). The CDR3 is made up of 14 amino acids. The CDR3 protein is CASSLASSYNEQFF. The CDR3 DNA sequence: TGTGCCAGCAGCTTAGCCAGCTCCTACAATGAGCAGTTCTTC.

The chain joins TRBV7-9 to TRBJ2-3, with D possibly being TRBD2 (5 bases). The CDR3 is 16 amino acids. V dropped 2 bases and J dropped 0 bases, with 12 bases sitting between them. Germline CDR1 reads SEHNR; CDR2 reads FQNEAQ (reference sequence). CDR3 amino acids: CASSLRAAASTDTQYF. The CDR3 DNA follows: TGTGCCAGCAGCTTACGGGCAGCGGCTAGCACAGATACGCAGTATTTT. The variable domain in full, with the rest retrieved from reference TRBV7-9 and TRBJ2-3, is DTGVSQNPRHKITKRGQNVTFRCDPISEHNRLYWYRQTLGQGPEFLTYFQNEAQLEKSRLLSDRFSAERPKGSFSTLEIQRTEQGDSAMYLCASSLRAAASTDTQYFGPGTRLTVL.

The chain uses TRBV6-5 and TRBJ1-1, with D unresolved. Per the germline V gene, CDR1 is MNHEY and CDR2 is SVGAGI. Trimming pared 6 bases from V and 2 bases from J, leaving 7 bases between. The CDR3 sequence is 12 residues long. The CDR3 reads CASRTLNTEAFF. CDR3 sequence (DNA): TGTGCCAGCAGGACCCTTAACACTGAAGCTTTCTTT.

This chain joins TRBV4-1 and TRBJ1-1, with D uncertain. This CDR3 is 16 amino acids long. V was cut by 4 bases and J by 2 bases, with 17 bases left in between. Germline assignment: CDR1 MGHRA and CDR2 YSYEKL. The CDR3 DNA reads TGCGCCAGCAGCCTAAGATTGTCAAACAGCAACACTGAAGCTTTCTTT. Protein sequence: CASSLRLSNSNTEAFF.

This clone was counted only a few times. The chain links TRBV27 to TRBJ2-1, with D perhaps TRBD2 (6 bases). The CDR3 extends over 15 amino acids. V was clipped by 6 bases and J by 8 bases, with 20 bases between them. CDR1 and CDR2 from the germline V gene are MNHEY and SMNVEV (reference sequence). The CDR3 bases are TGTGCCAGCAGCCACTCGATGGCGGGAAATGATGAGCAGTTCTTC. Translating gives CASSHSMAGNDEQFF.

V gene TRBV27 combines with J gene TRBJ2-7; 12 bases align to TRBD2. The germline V gene encodes CDR1 MNHEY and CDR2 SMNVEV (reference sequence). The V and J ends lost 5 bases and 3 bases, in that order; junction bases with no gene match: 5. The CDR3 sequence is 15 residues long. CDR3 amino acids: CASSLGTSGFYEQYF. The CDR3 coding sequence is TGTGCCAGCAGTCTAGGGACTAGCGGGTTCTACGAGCAGTACTTC.

The genes are TRBV6-6 and TRBJ1-2; D is ambiguous. The CDR3 loop spans 14 amino acids. Germline CDR1 MNHNY, CDR2 SVGAGI (reference sequence). The ends were cut back, 0 bases at V and 7 bases at J, with 12 bases in the middle. The CDR3 sequence is CASSYSNSLGGYTF. The DNA of the CDR3 is TGTGCCAGCAGTTACTCGAATTCATTAGGTGGCTACACCTTC.

This clone has only a few counts. V is TRBV6-1 and J is TRBJ1-5, with D hard to call. Germline CDR1 and CDR2: MNHNS and SASEGT. Trimming removed 3 bases from V and 7 bases from J, with 7 bases in between. The CDR3 extends over 12 amino acids. The CDR3 is CASSEARQPQHF. DNA of the CDR3: TGTGCCAGCAGTGAGGCCAGGCAGCCCCAGCATTTT.

The CDR3 DNA is TGTGCCAGCAGGGGGGACAGGGGGCGTAGCTTGACCGGGGAGCTGTTTTTT. Its protein product is CASRGDRGRSLTGELFF. The chain recombines TRBV2 with TRBJ2-2; 12 positions match TRBD1. From germline, CDR1 is SNHLY and CDR2 FYNNEI. The CDR3 totals 17 residues. Unmatched junction bases numbered 10, after V lost 6 bases and J lost 5 bases.